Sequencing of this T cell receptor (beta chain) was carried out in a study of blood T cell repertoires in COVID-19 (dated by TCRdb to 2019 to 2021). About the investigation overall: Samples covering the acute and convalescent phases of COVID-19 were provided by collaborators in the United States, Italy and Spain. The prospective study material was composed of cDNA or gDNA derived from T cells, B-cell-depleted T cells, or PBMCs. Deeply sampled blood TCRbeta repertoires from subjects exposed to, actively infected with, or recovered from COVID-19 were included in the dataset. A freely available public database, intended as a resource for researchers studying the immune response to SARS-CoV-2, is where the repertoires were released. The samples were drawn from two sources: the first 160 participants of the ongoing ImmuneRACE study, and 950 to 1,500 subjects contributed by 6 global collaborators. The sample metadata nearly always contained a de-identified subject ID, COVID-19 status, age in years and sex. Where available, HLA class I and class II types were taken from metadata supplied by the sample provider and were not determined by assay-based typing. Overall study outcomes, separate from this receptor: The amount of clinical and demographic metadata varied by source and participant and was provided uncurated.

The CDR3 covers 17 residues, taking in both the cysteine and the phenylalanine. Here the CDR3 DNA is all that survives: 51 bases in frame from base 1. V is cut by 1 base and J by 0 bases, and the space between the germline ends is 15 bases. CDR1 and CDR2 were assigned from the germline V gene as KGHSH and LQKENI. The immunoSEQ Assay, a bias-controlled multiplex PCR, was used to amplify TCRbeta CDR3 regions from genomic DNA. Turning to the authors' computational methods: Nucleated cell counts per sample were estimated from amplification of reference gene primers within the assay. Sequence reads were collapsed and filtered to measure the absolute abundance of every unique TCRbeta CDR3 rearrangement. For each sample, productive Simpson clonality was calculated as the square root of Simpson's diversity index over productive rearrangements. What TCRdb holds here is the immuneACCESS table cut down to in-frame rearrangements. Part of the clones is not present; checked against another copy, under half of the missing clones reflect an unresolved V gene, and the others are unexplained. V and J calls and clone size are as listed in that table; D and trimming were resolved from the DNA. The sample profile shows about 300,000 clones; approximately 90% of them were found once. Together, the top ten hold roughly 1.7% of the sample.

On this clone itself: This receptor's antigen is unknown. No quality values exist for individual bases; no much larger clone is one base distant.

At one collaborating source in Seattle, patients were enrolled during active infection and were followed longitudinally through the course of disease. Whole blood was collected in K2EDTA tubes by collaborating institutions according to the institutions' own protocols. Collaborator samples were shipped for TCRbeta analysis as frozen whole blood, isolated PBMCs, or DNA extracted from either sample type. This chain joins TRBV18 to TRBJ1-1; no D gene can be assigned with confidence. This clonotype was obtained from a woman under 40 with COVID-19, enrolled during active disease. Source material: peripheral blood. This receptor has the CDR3 CASSPLAPEGVNTEAFF. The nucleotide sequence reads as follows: TGTGCCAGCTCACCACTCGCACCTGAGGGTGTGAACACTGAAGCTTTCTTT. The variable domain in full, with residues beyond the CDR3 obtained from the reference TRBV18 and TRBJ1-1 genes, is NAGVMQNPRHLVRRRGQEARLRCSPMKGHSHVYWYRQLPEEGLKFMVYLQKENIIDESGMPKERFSAEFPKEGPSILRIQQVVRGDSAAYFCASSPLAPEGVNTEAFFGQGTRLTVV.